The T cell receptor beta chain under discussion was sequenced for a study of T cells in Graves' hyperthyroidism and ophthalmopathy. Regarding the study as a whole: Ophthalmopathy was predicted by the model a median of roughly 6.6 months ahead of onset. By a 13 V-J model, ophthalmopathy was set apart from stable hyperthyroidism.

Researchers amplified the TCR beta CDR3 regions from RNA transcripts. TCR CDR3 underwent first-round RT-PCR with the HTBI primer set. Via MiXCR, TCRdb re-called the multiplex PCR reads, giving one row per CDR3 protein. The table shows 400,000 to 600,000 distinct CDR3 sequences, with roughly a sixth occurring only once. Per the germline V gene, CDR1 is KGHSH and CDR2 is LQKENI. The CDR3 length is 14 residues. V lost 3 bases to trimming and J lost 2 bases, with 11 bases between them. This clonotype was detected ten times or more. The antigen is unknown. The V call is TRBV18, the J call TRBJ2-7; either TRBD1 or TRBD2 may fit D (5 bases each). This sequence was found in a woman younger than 45 with Graves' ophthalmopathy. Sequenced input: blood. CDR3 residues: CASSPSGATYEQYF. DNA of the CDR3: TGTGCCAGCTCACCGTCCGGGGCAACCTACGAGCAGTACTTC.